This T cell receptor beta chain derives from a study of CD4 and CD8 cells across lung adenocarcinoma regions. Localized lung adenocarcinoma, a non-small cell lung cancer, affected the donors. Using its own MiXCR run on the PCR reads, TCRdb lists one record per CDR3 protein. The sample yields about 16,000 distinct CDR3 sequences, approximately 50% seen once. About this clonotype: A read error may account for a junction end that differs from germline.

The TCR was taken from a female donor with lung adenocarcinoma. The CD4 and CD8 labels of this study may be unreliable. Sequenced sample: CD8+ T cells from the center of a lung tumor.

CDR3 amino acids: CAGSEGDDKDTQYF. As DNA, the CDR3 is TGTGCGGGCAGCGAGGGCGACGACAAAGATACCCAGTATTTT. The V gene is TRBV14, the J gene TRBJ2-5, with D perhaps TRBD2 (5 bases). Matching the DNA end better, TRBJ2-3 makes the J call doubtful. CDR3 length: 14 residues. CDR1 and CDR2 from the germline V gene are SGHDN and FVKESK.